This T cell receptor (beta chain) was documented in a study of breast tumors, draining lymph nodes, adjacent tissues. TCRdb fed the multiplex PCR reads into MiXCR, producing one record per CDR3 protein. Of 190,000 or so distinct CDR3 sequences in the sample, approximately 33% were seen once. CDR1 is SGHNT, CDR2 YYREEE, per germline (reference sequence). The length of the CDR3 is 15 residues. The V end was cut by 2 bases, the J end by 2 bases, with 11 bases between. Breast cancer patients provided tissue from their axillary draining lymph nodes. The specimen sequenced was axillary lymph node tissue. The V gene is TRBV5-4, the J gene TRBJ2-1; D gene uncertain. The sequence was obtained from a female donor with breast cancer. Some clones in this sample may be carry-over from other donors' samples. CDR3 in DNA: TGTGCCAGCAGCTTCCCACGAGGAGCCTACAATGAGCAGTTCTTC. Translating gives CASSFPRGAYNEQFF. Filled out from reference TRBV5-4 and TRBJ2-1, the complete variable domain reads ETGVTQSPTHLIKTRGQQVTLRCSSQSGHNTVSWYQQALGQGPQFIFQYYREEENGRGNFPPRFSGLQFPNYSSELNVNALELDDSALYLCASSFPRGAYNEQFFGPGTRLTVL.